This T cell receptor beta chain is drawn from a study of cytomegalovirus exposure and HLA in healthy donors. This PCR relied on a set of 60 Vbeta primers and 13 Jbeta primers. Assay: immunoSEQ multiplex PCR; the TCRdb copy retains only in-frame clones and omits some. The sample has some 150,000 clones, approximately 63% seen once; the top ten hold 2.1%. On this clone itself: The antigen is unknown.

CDR1 SGHRS and CDR2 YFSETQ come from the germline V gene. J lost 8 bases, V lost 7 bases, and 11 bases had no gene match. The CDR3 loop spans 14 amino acids. General study findings and limits: In all likelihood, a cluster of highly shared sequence variants was a sequencing artifact.

The chain joins TRBV5-1 to TRBJ1-4, with 7 bases identical to TRBD1. The sequenced sample consisted of PBMCs. The clonotype was recovered from a woman aged 55-69 years in good health and CMV-seropositive. The CDR3 here is CASHGTEKGEKLFF. In nucleotides, the CDR3 is TGCGCCAGCCATGGGACAGAGAAGGGGGAAAAACTGTTTTTT.